These 13 T cell receptor beta chains were all obtained from the same sample, sequenced in a study of T-cell reconstitution after alpha-beta-depleted transplantation in children. The authors prepared the TCRbeta library with unique molecular identifiers. TCRdb reanalysed the PCR reads using MiXCR and keeps one entry per CDR3 protein. The top ten clones hold under 45% of a sample with about 580,000 distinct CDR3 sequences, 25% to 30% of them seen once. The specimen was PBMCs, collected before TCRalphabeta/CD19-depleted stem cell transplant. These receptors originate from a boy younger than two with Wiskott-Aldrich syndrome, due to receive a stem cell transplant.

This clonotype was seen many times. An end of the junction does not agree with germline; a read error may underlie this. The rearrangement links TRBV5-1 to TRBJ2-7, with 9 bases that match TRBD2. Germline V CDR1 and CDR2: SGHRS, YFSETQ. This CDR3 spans 15 amino acids. Written as DNA, the CDR3 is TGTGCCAGCAGCTTGGTCACTAGCGGGTCCTACGAGCAGTACTTC. It yields the protein CASSLVTSGSYEQYF. Drawing the rest from reference TRBV5-1 and TRBJ2-7, the complete variable domain is KAGVTQTPRYLIKTRGQQVTLSCSPISGHRSVSWYQQTPGQGLQFLFEYFSETQRNKGNFPGRFSGRQFSNSRSEMNVSTLELGDSALYLCASSLVTSGSYEQYFGPGTRLTVT.

This clonotype appeared a few times. This sequence joins TRBV5-1 and TRBJ2-2; D not certain. Trimming pared 2 bases from V and 0 bases from J, leaving 14 bases between. This CDR3 has 17 residues. Germline V gene data show CDR1 as SGHRS and CDR2 as YFSETQ. The CDR3 bases are TGCGCCAGCAGCTTAGGCCTTCCAGCCTCGAACACCGGGGAGCTGTTTTTT. Translation gives CASSLGLPASNTGELFF.

This clonotype was seen more than once but under ten times. The V gene is TRBV29-1, the J gene TRBJ2-1; D perhaps matches TRBD1 (6 bases). V was clipped by 4 bases and J by 7 bases, with 17 bases between them. Germline CDR1 SQVTM, CDR2 ANQGSEA. The CDR3 totals 14 residues. The CDR3 sequence is CSVARGQFYNEQFF. Here the CDR3 DNA reads TGCAGCGTTGCCCGCGGACAGTTCTATAATGAGCAGTTCTTC.

The V and J genes are TRBV20-1 and TRBJ2-5, with unresolved D. Trimming cost V 6 bases and J 0 bases, with 11 bases left between them. CDR3 length: 13 amino acids. Germline V gene lookup returns CDR1 DFQATT and CDR2 SNEGSKA (reference sequence). DNA for the CDR3: TGCAGTGCAGAGGCCGCATACCAAGAGACCCAGTACTTC. Protein product: CSAEAAYQETQYF.

The rearrangement uses TRBV5-1 and TRBJ2-7, with D tentatively TRBD1 or TRBD2 (5 bases each). The CDR3 loop spans 17 amino acids. The germline gives CDR1 SGHRS, CDR2 YFSETQ. V lost 4 bases and J lost 3, with 23 bases in between. This chain's CDR3 is CASSPRTVGFGGYEQYF. The CDR3 bases are TGCGCCAGCAGCCCAAGAACCGTTGGGTTTGGGGGCTACGAGCAGTACTTC. The full variable domain, its missing parts supplied by reference TRBV5-1 and TRBJ2-7, is KAGVTQTPRYLIKTRGQQVTLSCSPISGHRSVSWYQQTPGQGLQFLFEYFSETQRNKGNFPGRFSGRQFSNSRSEMNVSTLELGDSALYLCASSPRTVGFGGYEQYFGPGTRLTVT.

This clonotype was seen a handful of times. The J gene is TRBJ2-1, the V gene TRBV28; TRBD2 agrees at 15 bases. The ends lost 4 bases at V and 8 bases at J; junction bases unmatched: 9. Germline V gives CDR1 MDHEN, CDR2 SYDVKM. The CDR3 covers 17 residues. DNA of the CDR3: TGTGCCAGCAGTTCATTCCGGGGACTAGCGGGAGGATATGAGCAGTTCTTC. This sequence encodes CASSSFRGLAGGYEQFF.

This clonotype was counted between two and nine times. This chain links TRBV19 with TRBJ1-2; TRBD1 matches at 8 bases. The CDR3 spans 15 residues. Germline trimming cut 5 bases from V and 4 bases from J; bases unmatched to any gene: 9. Per germline, CDR1 LNHDA and CDR2 SQIVND (reference sequence). The CDR3 sequence: CASSPRQGQSYGYTF. In DNA form, the CDR3 reads TGTGCCAGTAGTCCCCGACAGGGGCAGAGCTATGGCTACACCTTC.

This clonotype has only a few counts. This rearrangement joins TRBV3-1 to TRBJ2-1; D not certain. The germline V and J ends were trimmed by 0 bases and 8 bases, with 5 bases remaining between them. CDR3 length: 12 residues. Germline CDR1 and CDR2: LGHDT and YNNKEL (reference sequence). CDR3 sequence (DNA): TGTGCCAGCAGCCAAGAATGGGATGAGCAGTTCTTC. Its protein is CASSQEWDEQFF.

The CDR3 region has the DNA TGTGCCAGCAGCTTAAGTGACGCGGGAGGCTACGAGCAGTACTTC. This sequence encodes CASSLSDAGGYEQYF. V gene TRBV7-6 combines with J gene TRBJ2-7; 8 bases line up with TRBD2. Germline V gene data show CDR1 as SGHVS and CDR2 as FNYEAQ. This CDR3 spans 15 amino acids. J gave up 3 bases and V 2 bases, and 6 bases lay outside the gene matches.

The chain uses TRBV12-3 or TRBV12-4 and TRBJ1-5; weak D call: TRBD1 (5 bases). The CDR3 sequence is 14 residues long. Trimming shortened V by 4 bases and J by 1 base, and 8 bases separated the two germline ends. The CDR3 nucleotides are TGTGCCAGCAGTTCCGGGGGGAGCAATCAGCCCCAGCATTTT. This gives the protein CASSSGGSNQPQHF.

The rearrangement joins TRBV24-1 to TRBJ2-5, with TRBD1 matching over 8 bases. This CDR3 comprises 16 residues. V shed 1 base and J 2 bases; nucleotides not matched to a gene: 5. The germline V gene encodes CDR1 KGHDR and CDR2 SFDVKD. The CDR3: CATSDLGTGNQETQYF. DNA for the CDR3: TGTGCCACCAGTGATTTAGGGACAGGCAATCAAGAGACCCAGTACTTC.

The V and J genes are TRBV7-8 and TRBJ2-2, with 8 bases fitting TRBD2. V trimming: 1 base; J trimming: 0 bases; junction bases outside the gene matches: 7. The CDR3 contains 18 residues. From germline, CDR1 is SGHVS and CDR2 FQNEAQ. CDR3 region: CASSLEPTSGANTGELFF. The CDR3 nucleotides read TGTGCCAGCAGCTTAGAACCTACTAGCGGAGCGAACACCGGGGAGCTGTTTTTT.

This clonotype was counted a few times. The chain combines TRBV3-1 with TRBJ2-7; 10 bases are shared with TRBD1. Germline V gives CDR1 LGHDT, CDR2 YNNKEL (reference sequence). This CDR3 has 14 amino acids. J lost 3 bases, V lost 5 bases, and 4 bases had no gene match. The CDR3 bases are TGTGCCAGCAGCTCCCGGGACAGGGGCTACGAGCAGTACTTC. This translates into CASSSRDRGYEQYF.